These T cell receptor beta chains were read from a single sample in a study of cytomegalovirus exposure and HLA in healthy donors. Method: immunoSEQ multiplex PCR; TCRdb's copy keeps in-frame clones and lacks some. The table has 250,000 to 400,000 clones, nearly 90% seen once; the top ten hold 0.9% to 1%. Sequencing was done on a sample of PBMCs. The receptors derive from a man younger than 40 in good health and CMV-seronegative. Each CDR3 is given with its conserved first and last residue.

V | CDR3
TRBV19 | CASSRDRGLRYGYTF
TRBV9 | CASSVDGNVNQPQHF
TRBV15 | CATSEGAFSYEQYF
TRBV6-5 | CASRANSYEQYF
TRBV28 | CASSPPGGYTEAFF
TRBV11-2 | CASSAAGILYEQYF
TRBV4-1 | CASSQDRRGHPQYF
TRBV5-1 | CASSLIAGGTDTQYF
TRBV14 | CASSQALAGLYEQYF
TRBV4-1 | CASSQDPAGGRRNF
TRBV5-4 | CASSLVGPGYEQYF
TRBV5-6 | CASRETGTGVFHEQYF
TRBV29-1 | CSVEASGTANYEQYF
TRBV5-6 | CASSSARGEQFF
TRBV7-9 | CASSQVGTGVGDEQFF
TRBV5-1 | CASSSRQSSYNEQFF
TRBV5-5 | CASSFNRGGNYGYTF
TRBV19 | CASSIGQVDIETQYF
TRBV10-1 | CASREWDRACNEQYF
TRBV7-9 | CASSLVKDTSGAQYF
TRBV6-1 | CASSTSDRGHYGYTF